The entry below describes one TCR beta chain. The data were taken from a study of blood T cell repertoires in COVID-19. CDR1 GTSNPN and CDR2 SVGIG come from the germline V gene (reference sequence). The CDR3 consists of 11 residues. V was cut by 4 bases and J by 4 bases, with 7 bases left in between. Profiling relied on immunoSEQ multiplex PCR, and the TCRdb table lists in-frame clones only, not all of them. The data hold hundreds of thousands of clones, with about 88% observed a single time. This chain uses TRBV30 with TRBJ1-1; D remains unclear. The TCR originated in a woman in her thirties or forties who had recovered from COVID-19. Sequenced sample: PBMCs or T cells enriched from blood (not recorded which). Here the CDR3 DNA reads TGTGCCTGGAAGGAGGTCACTGAAGCTTTCTTT. Amino acids: CAWKEVTEAFF.